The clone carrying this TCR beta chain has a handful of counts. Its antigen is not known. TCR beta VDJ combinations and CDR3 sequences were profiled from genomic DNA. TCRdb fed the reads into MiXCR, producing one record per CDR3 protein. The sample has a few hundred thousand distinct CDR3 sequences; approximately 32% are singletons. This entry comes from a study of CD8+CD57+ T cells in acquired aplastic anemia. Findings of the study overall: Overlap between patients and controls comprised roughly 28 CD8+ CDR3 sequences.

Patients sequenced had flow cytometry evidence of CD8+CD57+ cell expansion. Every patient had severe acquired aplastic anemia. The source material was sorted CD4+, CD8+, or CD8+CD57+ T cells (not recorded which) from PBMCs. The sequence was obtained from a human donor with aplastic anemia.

Here the CDR3 DNA reads TGTGCCAGCACTGCCCGGACAGGGGCCACAGATACGCAGTATTTT. This codes for CASTARTGATDTQYF. This sequence joins TRBV2 and TRBJ2-3; 9 nucleotides agree with TRBD1. CDR1 is SNHLY, CDR2 FYNNEI, per germline. There are 15 residues in the CDR3. J lost 2 bases, V lost 7 bases, and 7 bases had no gene match.